This T cell receptor (beta chain) was identified in a study of tumor-infiltrating lymphocytes in primary liver carcinoma. Whole-study results and caveats: Compared with tumor region pairs, tumor-adjacent and tumor-blood pairs overlapped less. Compared with blood, tumor repertoires held significantly more in their top 250 clones.

About this clonotype: Its antigen remains unidentified. The junction departs from the called germline gene at one end, perhaps through a read error.

Blood RNA came from unsorted whole blood; germline DNA was also extracted. The study enrolled treatment-naive patients with chronic HBV infection. Sampling before surgery obtained roughly 4.2 milliliters of peripheral blood. Priming with a constant-region primer yielded TCR beta cDNA from 450 to 550 ng total RNA. Each TCR beta library was derived from three nested multiplex PCR rounds that employed slightly modified ARM-PCR. The two initial PCR rounds, about 9 cycles each, used TRBV1-TRBV30 forward and C-beta reverse primers. A single record per CDR3 protein comes from TCRdb applying MiXCR to the multiplex PCR reads. The repertoire holds about 200,000 distinct CDR3 sequences, with 65% as singletons. Germline CDR1 is SGHAT and CDR2 is FQNNGV. The CDR3 spans 12 residues.

The gene calls are TRBV11-2 and TRBJ1-1; D call uncertain. This receptor was obtained from a woman aged 55-75 years with primary liver carcinoma and hepatitis B virus infection. Source material: peripheral blood. CDR3 DNA: TGTGTCAGCAGTTCTGGCGGGATTGAAGCTTTCTTT. Protein: CVSSSGGIEAFF.